This is a list of T cell receptor beta chains from one sample in a study of response to subunit inactivated influenza vaccine. TCRdb passed the RT-PCR reads through MiXCR, listing each CDR3 protein once. The sample yields roughly 630,000 distinct CDR3 sequences, around 13% seen once. Material: PBMCs from blood, obtained less than 15 days before vaccination. The receptor set was obtained from a man aged 45 to 65 who received an inactivated influenza vaccine. Both conserved end residues are part of each CDR3. D genes are given only for firm matches. Size values are once, few and many counts, or a class for expanded clones, and some rows have none.

size,D,length,V,J,DNA,CDR3
-,-,15,TRBV4-3,TRBJ1-2,TGCGCCAGCAGCCAAGCAACAGGCACTAACTATGGCTACACCTTC,CASSQATGTNYGYTF
few,-,15,TRBV28,TRBJ2-3,TGTGCCAGCAGTCCCTCTAGACTGCGGGCAGATACGCAGTATTTT,CASSPSRLRADTQYF
-,-,19,TRBV7-8,TRBJ2-3,TGTGCCAGCAGCTTTCAGGACCGGTTACTTAGCGGTTTCACAGATACGCAGTATTTT,CASSFQDRLLSGFTDTQYF
-,-,15,TRBV2,TRBJ2-4,TGTGCCAGCAATCGTCCGGGAGCGGCCAAAAACATTCAGTACTTC,CASNRPGAAKNIQYF
-,TRBD1,17,TRBV7-9,TRBJ2-5,TGTGCCAGCAGCTTATTCGGGACAGGGGCCCTCCCGGAGACCCAGTACTTC,CASSLFGTGALPETQYF
-,TRBD2,17,TRBV7-2,TRBJ2-1,TGTGCCAGCAGCCCGTCGCCCCTTGGGGGGGGGGACAATGAGCAGTTCTTC,CASSPSPLGGGDNEQFF
-,TRBD1,14,TRBV25-1,TRBJ2-7,TGTGCCAGCAGTCCGGCACAGGGGGTCAACGAGCAGTACTTC,CASSPAQGVNEQYF
few,TRBD2,12,TRBV20-1,TRBJ2-1,TGCAGTGCTAGAGTAGCGGGAGTAGAGCAGTTCTTC,CSARVAGVEQFF
few,-,12,TRBV7-8,TRBJ2-3,TGTGCCAGTAAAGAGTGGACAGATACGCAGTATTTT,CASKEWTDTQYF
once,-,15,TRBV6-1,TRBJ2-4,TGTGCCAGCCGCCCGGGGGGGACAGTTCAAAACATTCAGTACTTC,CASRPGGTVQNIQYF